This TCR beta chain is from a study of post-analysis software for immune sequencing data. Study-wide background: The patients showed relapsing-remitting, secondary progressive and progressive-relapsing multiple sclerosis courses.

Overall study results and limits: When compared against controls, multiple sclerosis patients showed significantly lower normalized Chao1 diversity. The authors found that F measure strongly co-clustered same-batch samples. Controls had lower frequencies than patients of about five TRBV segments, which included TRBV5-6, TRBV5-1 and TRBV20-1.

Libraries were made from TCR beta cDNA, and they carried unique molecular identifiers. TCRdb independently ran MiXCR on the PCR reads; one entry per CDR3 protein. The table has more than 500,000 distinct CDR3 sequences, about a third seen once; the top ten hold 4.5% to 7.5%. Looked up from germline, CDR1 is SGHRS and CDR2 is YFSETQ. Between the trimmed V and J ends, which lost 0 bases and 4 bases, there was a span of 7 bases. This CDR3 comprises 13 residues. In the case of this clonotype: Antigen specificity is unknown.

The chain combines TRBV5-1 with TRBJ1-1, with D unresolved. The receptor was derived from a girl under 18 with multiple sclerosis. The source material was blood. This chain's CDR3 is CASSLEGLTEAFF. Written as DNA, the CDR3 is TGCGCCAGCAGCTTGGAAGGACTCACTGAAGCTTTCTTT.